Following are 8 T cell receptor beta chains from one sample sequenced in a study of blood T cell repertoires in COVID-19. Produced via immunoSEQ multiplex PCR; TCRdb's table is partial and in-frame only. This table holds roughly 130,000 clones, more than 70% found once. The sample consisted of peripheral blood. All receptors derive from a woman aged 55-70 years with acute or convalescent COVID-19.

The chain uses TRBV2 and TRBJ2-1, with 10 bases lining up with TRBD2. The CDR3 has 15 residues. Germline V gives CDR1 SNHLY, CDR2 FYNNEI. V lost 7 bases, J lost 6 bases, and 9 bases stayed unmatched. CDR3 protein: CASNVRTSGSNEQFF. The CDR3 DNA is TGTGCCAGCAACGTCCGGACTAGCGGATCCAATGAGCAGTTCTTC.

V and J are TRBV5-4 and TRBJ1-1; the match to TRBD1 covers 7 bases. The CDR3 length is 14 residues. CDR1 SGHNT and CDR2 YYREEE come from the germline V gene (reference sequence). Unmatched junction bases numbered 2, after V lost 0 bases and J lost 3 bases. In nucleotides, the CDR3 is TGTGCCAGCAGCTTGGAGGGGGCGCACACTGAAGCTTTCTTT. This encodes CASSLEGAHTEAFF.

This sequence joins TRBV27 and TRBJ2-1; no firm D call. Trimming removed 3 bases from V and 7 bases from J, with 7 bases in between. The CDR3 length is 12 residues. Germline V gene data show CDR1 as MNHEY and CDR2 as SMNVEV (reference sequence). The chain's CDR3 is CASSFNGNEQFF. The CDR3, as DNA: TGTGCCAGCAGTTTCAACGGTAATGAGCAGTTCTTC.

This sequence joins TRBV2 and TRBJ1-1; maybe TRBD1 (6 bases). The CDR3 loop spans 12 amino acids. Germline values: CDR1 SNHLY, CDR2 FYNNEI. Deletions cut 4 bases from V and 5 bases from J, with 8 bases between. The chain's CDR3 is CASSGRGTEAFF. The CDR3 DNA is TGTGCCAGCAGTGGCAGGGGAACTGAAGCTTTCTTT.

The chain combines TRBV5-4 with TRBJ2-2; 11 bases are shared with TRBD2. CDR1 is SGHNT and CDR2 is YYREEE in the germline V gene (reference sequence). V was pared by 0 bases and J by 3 bases, with 10 bases of the junction left unmatched. The CDR3 covers 19 residues. The CDR3: CASSLEGASGRSYTGELFF. Here the CDR3 DNA reads TGTGCCAGCAGCTTGGAAGGGGCTAGCGGGAGGTCGTACACCGGGGAGCTGTTTTTT.

V gene TRBV12-3 or TRBV12-4 combines with J gene TRBJ1-2; TRBD1 is a possible D gene (5 bases). V was shortened by 3 bases and J by 8 bases, with 13 bases between the two germline ends. CDR3 length: 13 amino acids. In DNA, the CDR3 is TGTGCCAGCAGTTTCTCGCAGGGAGGGGGCTACACCTTC. Residues: CASSFSQGGGYTF.

The V and J genes are TRBV6-5 and TRBJ1-1; 11 nucleotides line up with TRBD1. This CDR3 spans 15 amino acids. The trim removed 6 bases at V and 1 base at J, leaving 4 bases unmatched. Germline assignment: CDR1 MNHEY and CDR2 SVGAGI. Here the CDR3 DNA reads TGTGCCAGCAGGCTGGGACAGGGGGGGAACACTGAAGCTTTCTTT. This encodes CASRLGQGGNTEAFF.

This clone was seen only a few times. The V gene is TRBV7-9, the J gene TRBJ2-7; 8 bases agree with TRBD2. The CDR3 is made up of 14 amino acids. The V segment lost 5 bases and the J segment 5 bases; nucleotides outside the gene matches: 8. Germline values: CDR1 SEHNR, CDR2 FQNEAQ (reference sequence). The CDR3 region has the DNA TGTGCCAGCAGCCCCAAAGCGGGAGTAGACGAGCAGTACTTC. It encodes CASSPKAGVDEQYF. The full variable domain, in which reference TRBV7-9 and TRBJ2-7 provide the parts outside the CDR3, is DTGVSQNPRHKITKRGQNVTFRCDPISEHNRLYWYRQTLGQGPEFLTYFQNEAQLEKSRLLSDRFSAERPKGSFSTLEIQRTEQGDSAMYLCASSPKAGVDEQYFGPGTRLTVT.